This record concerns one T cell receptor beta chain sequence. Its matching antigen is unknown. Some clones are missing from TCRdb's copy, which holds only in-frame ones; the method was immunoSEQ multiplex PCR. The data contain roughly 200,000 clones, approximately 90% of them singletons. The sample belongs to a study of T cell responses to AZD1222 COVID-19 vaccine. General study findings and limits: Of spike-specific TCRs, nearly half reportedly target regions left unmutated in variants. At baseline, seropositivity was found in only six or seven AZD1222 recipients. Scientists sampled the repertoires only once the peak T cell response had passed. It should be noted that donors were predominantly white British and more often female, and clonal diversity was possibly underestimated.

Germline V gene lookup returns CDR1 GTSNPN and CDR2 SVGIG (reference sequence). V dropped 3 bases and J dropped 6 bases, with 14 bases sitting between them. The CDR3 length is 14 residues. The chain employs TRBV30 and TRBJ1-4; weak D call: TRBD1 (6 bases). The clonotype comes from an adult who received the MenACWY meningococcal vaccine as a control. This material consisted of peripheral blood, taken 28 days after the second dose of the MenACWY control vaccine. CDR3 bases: TGTGCCTGGAGGATCAAAGGGGGGGATGAAAAACTGTTTTTT. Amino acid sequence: CAWRIKGGDEKLFF.